This T cell receptor beta chain was observed in a study of prognosis after radiotherapy for stage I lung cancer. The overall study: Metastases at distant sites emerged in a handful of patients after radiotherapy, at a median of 7 months, whereas around 14 showed no significant progression.

Trimming at V came to 4 bases and at J to 2 bases, leaving 7 bases not matched to a gene. The CDR3 spans 14 residues. The germline V gene encodes CDR1 DFQATT and CDR2 SNEGSKA (reference sequence). Amplification of the TCR beta CDR3 (from genomic DNA) was done by two-round multiplex PCR. Round one of PCR was performed, and it used primers specific to each TRBV and TRBJ gene. A single record per CDR3 protein comes from TCRdb applying MiXCR to the multiplex PCR reads. This sample yields 30,000 to 40,000 distinct CDR3 sequences, of which around 24% are seen a single time; less than 30% belongs to the top ten. This clonotype was seen repeatedly, ten times or more.

The V call is TRBV20-1, the J call TRBJ1-1; TRBD1 agrees at 7 bases. Sequencing used PBMCs, obtained before or after stereotactic body radiation therapy (not recorded which). The TCR comes from a donor of 50 years or more with non-small cell lung cancer. CDR3 protein: CSATYRGINTEAFF. CDR3 bases: TGCAGTGCTACCTACAGGGGAATTAACACTGAAGCTTTCTTT.